A selection of T cell receptor beta chains follows, all from one sample in a study of human T cells and chemical hapten exposure. Each CDR3 protein gets one entry after TCRdb re-called the RACE reads with MiXCR. The table shows about 70,000 distinct CDR3 sequences, with approximately 11% occurring only once. The specimen comprised whole blood, sampled in connection with sensitization to the hapten diphenylcyclopropenone (DPC). The receptors were gathered from a woman in her forties or fifties with alopecia areata. Some clones in this sample may be carry-over from other donors' samples. CDR3s include the opening cysteine and the closing phenylalanine or tryptophan. The D gene is left open where the match is weak. The size of a clone is reported for some rows only, either as once, few or many, or as a class for expanded clones.

>TRBV29-1|TRBD2|many|TRBJ2-1
TGCAGTGAGTCTGGCGGGGGGTCCTACAATGAGCAGTTCTTC
CSESGGGSYNEQFF
>TRBV28|TRBD2|-|TRBJ2-7
TGTGCCAGCAGTTTACGAGTAGCGGGAGCGAGTTACGAGCAGTACTTC
CASSLRVAGASYEQYF
>TRBV5-1|-|-|TRBJ1-1
TGCGCCAGCAGCTCCGCTATCGGGGACACTGAAGCTTTCTTT
CASSSAIGDTEAFF
>TRBV29-1|-|once|TRBJ2-7
TGCAGCGTTGAAGATATGGCGTCGCAGTACTTC
CSVEDMASQYF
>TRBV10-3|TRBD2|few|TRBJ2-1
TGTGCCATCAGGGCGGGGGGCCCCTACAATGAGCAGTTCTTC
CAIRAGGPYNEQFF
>TRBV5-1|TRBD1|-|TRBJ1-1
TGCGCCAGCAGCAGAACGACAGGGCCCGAGAACACTGAAGCTTTCTTT
CASSRTTGPENTEAFF
>TRBV20-1|TRBD2|few|TRBJ2-1
TGCAGTGCTAGGTCAGGGGGGGCTAGCGGGACCTACAATGAGCAGTTCTTC
CSARSGGASGTYNEQFF
>TRBV14|-|many|TRBJ2-3
TGTGCCAGCAGCCTCCTTCTGACAGATCCCACAGATACGCAGTATTTT
CASSLLLTDPTDTQYF
>TRBV29-1|-|-|TRBJ1-1
TGCAGCGTACACACAGGGGAAGCTTTCTTT
CSVHTGEAFF
>TRBV3-1|-|many|TRBJ1-5
TGTGCCAGCAGCCGATCTTTCCTGGATCAGCCCCAGCATTTT
CASSRSFLDQPQHF
>TRBV20-1|-|few|TRBJ2-4
TGCAGTGCTTCCCCGATTCAGGGTGGCAAAAACATTCAGTACTTC
CSASPIQGGKNIQYF
>TRBV4-2|TRBD2|many|TRBJ2-2
TGTGCCAGCAGCCCTGTCCGGGGGGGCCCAACCGGGGAGCTGTTTTTT
CASSPVRGGPTGELFF
>TRBV6-6|-|-|TRBJ2-7
TGTGCCAGCAGTTACCCGCCAGGGCAGGGAGGTTCCTACGAGCAGTACTTC
CASSYPPGQGGSYEQYF
>TRBV30|-|many|TRBJ1-2
TGTGCCTGGAGTGGGAGGGTACCTAACTATGGCTACACCTTC
CAWSGRVPNYGYTF
>TRBV11-3|-|few|TRBJ2-3
TGTGCCAGCAGCGAATCCCCTGATCCCACAGATACGCAGTATTTT
CASSESPDPTDTQYF
>TRBV28|TRBD1|many|TRBJ1-1
TGTGCCAGCAGTTCAATCGGACAGGGGATGAACACTGAAGCTTTCTTT
CASSSIGQGMNTEAFF
>TRBV27|-|few|TRBJ1-3
TGTGCCAGCAGTTCCCAGCAGGGGAACACCATATATTTT
CASSSQQGNTIYF
>TRBV5-1|-|many|TRBJ1-6
TGCGCCAGCAGCTTGTACGGGGATTATAATTCACCCCTCCACTTT
CASSLYGDYNSPLHF
>TRBV20-1|-|few|TRBJ2-3
TGCAGTGCTAGAGATCGGAATAAACCCTCCTCTAGCACAGATACGCAGTATTTT
CSARDRNKPSSSTDTQYF
>TRBV2|-|many|TRBJ2-5
TGTGCCAGCAGGTGGGGGGCCGTCGAGACCCAGTACTTC
CASRWGAVETQYF
>TRBV10-3|-|-|TRBJ2-6
TGTGCCATCAGAGACAGCTCTGGGGCCAACGTCCTGACTTTC
CAIRDSSGANVLTF
>TRBV6-1|-|-|TRBJ1-1
TGTGCCAGCAGGTTGACGAGAACCATGAACACTGAAGCTTTCTTT
CASRLTRTMNTEAFF
>TRBV6-1|TRBD1|-|TRBJ1-1
TGTGCCGGAACCAACGCCTGGACAGGGCCCGCTTTCTTT
CAGTNAWTGPAFF
>TRBV7-3|-|-|TRBJ1-1
TGTGCCAGCAGCTTAAACGAGGACACTGAAGCTTTCTTT
CASSLNEDTEAFF
>TRBV12-5|-|many|TRBJ1-5
TGTGCTAGTGGTTTGGTACAACTGAACAGGATTTATAGCAATCAGCCCCAGCATTTT
CASGLVQLNRIYSNQPQHF
>TRBV11-2|-|few|TRBJ2-1
TGTGCCAGCAGCTTAGGCTCTAGCGTGAGTAATGAGCAGTTCTTC
CASSLGSSVSNEQFF
>TRBV14|-|many|TRBJ2-3
TGTGCCAGCAGCCAAGTCCGTAAAGGCTCCTTCACGGATACGCAGTATTTT
CASSQVRKGSFTDTQYF
>TRBV12-3/TRBV12-4|-|many|TRBJ1-5
TGTGCCAGCAAAAACGGGGGGTTTGCTAGCAATCAGCCCCAGCATTTT
CASKNGGFASNQPQHF
>TRBV2|-|-|TRBJ2-2
TGTGCCAGCAGTGAATTTGGTTTTGCGAACACCGGGGAGCTGTTTTTT
CASSEFGFANTGELFF
>TRBV6-5|TRBD1|-|TRBJ2-7
TGTGCCAGCAGAGGGGACAGTACCTACGAGCAGTACTTC
CASRGDSTYEQYF
>TRBV7-9|TRBD2|many|TRBJ2-7
TGTGCCAGCAGCCCCCTCCAAATAGCGGGAAGCTCCTACGAGCAGTACTTC
CASSPLQIAGSSYEQYF
>TRBV11-3|-|-|TRBJ2-2
TGTGCCAGCAGCTTAAGAGGGGGTCACACCGGGGAGCTGTTTTTT
CASSLRGGHTGELFF
>TRBV3-1|-|many|TRBJ2-3
TGTGCCAGCAGCCGACGTTTAATCACAGATACGCAGTATTTT
CASSRRLITDTQYF
>TRBV3-1|-|few|TRBJ1-4
TGTGCCAGCAGCCAAGCCAGGGTGGGAGAAAAACTGTTTTTT
CASSQARVGEKLFF
>TRBV7-9|TRBD1|-|TRBJ2-5
TGTGCCAGCAGCCCCGGGACAGGGTGGGAAGAGACCCAGTACTTC
CASSPGTGWEETQYF
>TRBV12-3/TRBV12-4|TRBD2|-|TRBJ2-7
TGTGCCAGCAGTGGCTTGGGGAGGGATTCCTACGAGCAGTACTTC
CASSGLGRDSYEQYF
>TRBV7-2|-|few|TRBJ1-1
TGTGCCAGCAGCTTAGCGGAAGTGGTAGCTTTCTTT
CASSLAEVVAFF
>TRBV9|-|many|TRBJ1-1
TGTGCCAGCAGCACCCCTAGTGGGGGTGAAGCTTTCTTT
CASSTPSGGEAFF
>TRBV2|-|-|TRBJ2-7
TGTGCCAGCAGTGAGGGCGAAGTGAGAACCCGCGCGGAGCAGTACTTC
CASSEGEVRTRAEQYF
>TRBV30|-|-|TRBJ2-1
TGTGCCTGGACAGTAGGATACAATGAGCAGTTCTTC
CAWTVGYNEQFF
>TRBV2|-|-|TRBJ2-7
TGTGCCAGCAGTGAAGAAAGAACCCCACTCTACGAGCAGTACTTC
CASSEERTPLYEQYF
>TRBV12-5|TRBD1|many|TRBJ1-2
TGTGCTAGTGGTGACGGACAGGGGAACTATGGCTACACCTTC
CASGDGQGNYGYTF
>TRBV18|-|-|TRBJ1-5
TGTGCCAGCTCACCAAACTCGGCGGAGGCCCAGCATTTT
CASSPNSAEAQHF
>TRBV29-1|-|many|TRBJ2-7
TGCAGCGTTGAAGATTATGGAGACTCCGGGGACGAGCAGTACTTC
CSVEDYGDSGDEQYF
>TRBV11-2|-|many|TRBJ1-5
TGTGCCAGCAGCTTCAGTGGCTCTCAGCCCCAGCATTTT
CASSFSGSQPQHF
>TRBV19|-|-|TRBJ2-3
TGTGCCAGTAAGGGGGGGACGTGGACGCAGTATTTT
CASKGGTWTQYF